This entry describes one T cell receptor beta chain. Its cognate antigen is unknown. CD45RO-negative cells were positively selected for CCR7, leaving out terminally differentiated effector memory CD45RA+ cells. The CDR3 is made up of 14 amino acids. CDR1 is MNHEY and CDR2 is SMNVEV in the germline V gene (reference sequence). V lost 5 bases, J lost 6 bases, and 14 bases lay in between. The data were taken from a study of shared clonotypes between healthy human individuals. Repertoires were generated with immunoSEQ multiplex PCR, while TCRdb's copy carries only in-frame clones and drops some. The data hold around 600,000 clones, with 85% to 95% observed a single time. Findings and caveats of the study: Sharing across four donors was highest in naive CD4 (approximately 5%) and lowest in memory CD8 (around 0.4%). Investigators expected sequencing depth to affect clonotype sharing among donors. Generation probabilities of non-shared clonotypes were lower (relative to those shared by all four donors).

This chain uses TRBV27 with TRBJ2-1, with D possibly TRBD1 on 6 matching bases. The sample was naive CD8+ T cells sorted from blood. This clonotype originated in a woman aged 25 to 39 in good health. The CDR3: CASSQRQDPNEQFF. The CDR3 DNA reads as TGTGCCAGCAGTCAAAGACAGGACCCCAATGAGCAGTTCTTC.